A selection of T cell receptor beta chains follows, all from one sample in a study of T cells expressing NK-cell markers. TCRdb re-called the 5' RACE reads; every CDR3 protein appears as one record, without DNA. This sample's table reports 150,000 or so distinct CDR3 sequences. Sequencing was carried out using blood T cells: a sorted CD56 or NKG2C T cell subset, CD4+ or CD8+ T cells, or bulk PBMC T cells (not recorded which). The source is a woman between 18 and 69 years old in good health. Both conserved end residues are part of each CDR3.

16	TRBV5-1	TRBJ2-1	CASSPGDRPRGNEQFF
16	TRBV5-1	TRBJ2-7	CASSLDRQDISYEQYF
15	TRBV6-5	TRBJ2-3	CASSYSRESTDTQYF
12	TRBV6-1	TRBJ2-3	CASSVREDTQYF
16	TRBV4-2	TRBJ2-1	CASSQIGSGVYNEQFF
16	TRBV5-1	TRBJ2-7	CASSAGATSGLYEQYF
15	TRBV12-3/TRBV12-4	TRBJ1-1	CASRFRVTMNTEAFF
15	TRBV28	TRBJ2-5	CASSFSWGAEETQYF
16	TRBV20-1	TRBJ2-1	CSASSAKTISYNEQFF
16	TRBV5-1	TRBJ2-2	CASSSATSTSIGELFF
15	TRBV7-8	TRBJ2-7	CASRDGSGPSYEQYF
18	TRBV27	TRBJ1-5	CASRPPVTGIYSNQPQHF
16	TRBV3-1	TRBJ2-3	CASSQVAGGVADTQYF
14	TRBV7-8	TRBJ1-4	CASRHQSSNEKLFF
17	TRBV7-9	TRBJ2-3	CASSLALASGYTDTQYF
14	TRBV3-1	TRBJ1-2	CASSQGGVSYGYTF
14	TRBV29-1	TRBJ2-1	CSAVVGRQFDEQFF
16	TRBV6-5	TRBJ2-3	CASSSLSSGGTDTQYF
11	TRBV5-1	TRBJ1-2	CASSDMYGYTF
15	TRBV19	TRBJ1-6	CASNFPGQANSPLHF
16	TRBV5-1	TRBJ2-2	CASSLTGTRGTGELFF
16	TRBV15	TRBJ2-1	CATSRDQRQRYNEQFF
13	TRBV20-1	TRBJ1-1	CSASLGGDTEAFF
15	TRBV2	TRBJ2-5	CASNKQGGNQETQYF
11	TRBV28	TRBJ2-7	CASSPLREQYF
13	TRBV12-3/TRBV12-4	TRBJ2-7	CASSAGTLFEQYF
16	TRBV7-3	TRBJ2-2	CASSLTGAGNTGELFF